Given below is one TCR beta chain in context. The antigen is not known. This entry is derived from a study of cytotoxic CD8 clonotypes in ibrutinib-treated CLL. As for the study in general: By median roughly 62 months, about twelve had progressed and around 14 stayed remitted; responses had been 2 complete and some 25 partial.

The germline V gene encodes CDR1 SGHVS and CDR2 FNYEAQ. With V trimmed by 5 bases and J by 1 base, 7 bases remained unmatched. The CDR3 consists of 16 residues. The data were produced by immunoSEQ multiplex PCR, yet TCRdb's version contains in-frame clones alone and is incomplete. Here the sample spans around 50,000 clones, 45% to 70% being singletons. General study findings and limits: Sampling time points were not equivalent between sustained-remission and progressing patients. Higher clonality was seen at ibrutinib response and a return toward baseline at progression.

The sample here was PBMCs, taken after 24 months of ibrutinib treatment. The chain has TRBV7-6 and TRBJ2-2; 7 nucleotides align to TRBD1. The TCR originated in a human donor with chronic lymphocytic leukemia. The CDR3 region has the DNA TGTGCCAGCAGCGGCAACAGGGGTAGGAACACCGGGGAGCTGTTTTTT. Translating it yields CASSGNRGRNTGELFF. The full variable domain, its missing parts supplied by reference TRBV7-6 and TRBJ2-2, is GAGVSQSPRYKVTKRGQDVALRCDPISGHVSLYWYRQALGQGPEFLTYFNYEAQQDKSGLPNDRFSAERPEGSISTLTIQRTEQRDSAMYRCASSGNRGRNTGELFFGEGSRLTVL.